Listed here are 26 T cell receptor beta chains from one sample, sequenced in a study of post-analysis software for immune sequencing data (dated by TCRdb to 2013 to 2016). On the study overall, not on this receptor specifically: Significantly higher frequencies in patients than in controls were found for about five TRBV segments, including TRBV5-6, TRBV5-1 and TRBV20-1.

The library was prepared using PCR. Instrument used: Illumina HiSeq 2500. To reduce PCR and sequencing biases, unique molecular identifiers were incorporated into the TCR beta cDNA libraries. Using fastp trimming at Q25 and MiXCR clonotype assembly, TCRdb reanalyzed the public sequencing data and kept in-frame beta chains. Every distinct CDR3 protein forms one entry, paired with its most common genes and DNA. In this sample the table shows 450,000 to 650,000 distinct CDR3 sequences, around 40% of which occur a single time. Under 2% of the sample goes to the ten largest clones. Their antigens remain unidentified. Sequenced material: blood. The receptor source for this set is a girl between 5 and 17 years old with multiple sclerosis.

V gene TRBV4-2 combines with J gene TRBJ2-7, with TRBD2 matching 11 bases. Per germline, CDR1 LGHNA and CDR2 YNFKEQ. The CDR3 has 16 amino acids. The V and J ends lost 1 base and 0 bases, in that order; junction bases with no gene match: 2. Written as DNA, the CDR3 is TGTGCCAGCAGCCAAGGGACTAGCGGGTACTCCTACGAGCAGTACTTC. It codes for CASSQGTSGYSYEQYF.

The rearrangement links TRBV5-1 to TRBJ2-7; 12 nucleotides match TRBD2. The CDR3 spans 16 residues. Germline-derived CDR1 and CDR2 are SGHRS and YFSETQ. With V trimmed by 1 base and J by 2 bases, 4 bases remained unmatched. The CDR3 region is CASSLTSGGTPYEQYF. The CDR3 nucleotides read TGCGCCAGCAGCTTGACTAGCGGGGGGACCCCCTACGAGCAGTACTTC.

The chain couples TRBV3-1 to TRBJ2-3, with TRBD2 identical over 7 bases. Germline CDR1 LGHDT, CDR2 YNNKEL (reference sequence). The CDR3 totals 22 residues. V was clipped by 10 bases and J by 3 bases; unmatched bases: 34. The CDR3 DNA sequence: TGTGCCACCGCCCACCTCCCGTGGGGCCACACGGGAGGTTATAGCGCAACAGATACGCAGTATTTT. As protein: CATAHLPWGHTGGYSATDTQYF.

This chain connects TRBV3-1 to TRBJ2-3; D ambiguous. The germline V gene encodes CDR1 LGHDT and CDR2 YNNKEL (reference sequence). Between the trimmed V and J ends, which lost 0 bases and 3 bases, there was a span of 10 bases. The CDR3 runs 15 residues. DNA of the CDR3: TGTGCCAGCAGCCAAGATCTTTACGGGACAGATACGCAGTATTTT. Its protein product is CASSQDLYGTDTQYF.

The J gene is TRBJ1-2, the V gene TRBV12-3 or TRBV12-4, with D possibly matching TRBD1 (5 bases). Trimming removed 3 bases from V and 8 bases from J, with 16 bases in between. This CDR3 has 14 amino acids. CDR3 DNA: TGTGCCAGCAGTTTTGGGGGACCCCTTGAGGGCTACACCTTC. Translating it yields CASSFGGPLEGYTF.

Concerning this clonotype itself: With a much larger clone just one base away, this may be a read error. The rearrangement uses TRBV6-4 and TRBJ1-5; D unresolved. CDR1 is MRHNA, CDR2 SNTAGT, per germline. The CDR3 runs 13 residues. The CDR3 coding sequence is TGTGCCAGCAGTGACAGGAGCAGTCAGCCCCAGCATTTT. Residues: CASSDRSSQPQHF.

The chain joins TRBV12-3 or TRBV12-4 to TRBJ2-7, with TRBD2 as a possible D gene (6 bases). Trimming left V 1 base short and J 6 bases short, with 16 bases between. The CDR3 spans 15 residues. DNA of the CDR3: TGTGCCAGCAGTTTAGGCGGGATGGGAGGCGGCGAGCAGTACTTC. It specifies CASSLGGMGGGEQYF.

This clonotype was picked up a small number of times. V usage is TRBV20-1 and J usage is TRBJ2-1; perhaps D is TRBD1 or TRBD2 (5 bases each). The germline CDR1 and CDR2 sequences are DFQATT and SNEGSKA (reference sequence). Trimming cost V 0 bases and J 0 bases, with 9 bases left between them. The CDR3 loop spans 15 amino acids. For the CDR3, the DNA is TGCAGTGCTAGAGATGGGGGTGGCTCCTACAATGAGCAGTTCTTC. Translating gives CSARDGGGSYNEQFF.

The V call is TRBV5-1, the J call TRBJ1-6; 9 bases align to TRBD1. Germline trimming cut 3 bases from V and 8 bases from J; bases unmatched to any gene: 3. CDR1 and CDR2 from the germline V gene are SGHRS and YFSETQ. The CDR3 is made up of 14 amino acids. CDR3 protein: CASSSGQGYSPLHF. For the CDR3, the DNA is TGCGCCAGCAGCTCAGGACAGGGGTATTCACCCCTCCACTTT. Using reference TRBV5-1 and TRBJ1-6 for the parts outside the CDR3, the full variable domain is KAGVTQTPRYLIKTRGQQVTLSCSPISGHRSVSWYQQTPGQGLQFLFEYFSETQRNKGNFPGRFSGRQFSNSRSEMNVSTLELGDSALYLCASSSGQGYSPLHFGNGTRLTVT.

This clonotype was seen a handful of times. This chain uses TRBV10-3 with TRBJ2-1; D unclear. The germline V gene encodes CDR1 ENHRY and CDR2 SYGVKD. This CDR3 has 16 amino acids. Trimming shortened V by 2 bases and J by 6 bases, and 17 bases separated the two germline ends. The CDR3 nucleotides read TGTGCCATCAGTGAGCCTACGCGGACCGAGGTCAATGAGCAGTTCTTC. Translated: CAISEPTRTEVNEQFF.

The chain has TRBV20-1 and TRBJ2-1, with TRBD2 identical over 11 bases. The CDR3 length is 17 residues. Germline V gives CDR1 DFQATT, CDR2 SNEGSKA (reference sequence). J gave up 4 bases and V 8 bases, and 16 bases lay outside the gene matches. The CDR3 DNA reads as TGCAGTTGGGACTTGGGGGGGACTAGCGGCGGTTACAATGAGCAGTTCTTC. This codes for CSWDLGGTSGGYNEQFF.

This sequence joins TRBV3-1 and TRBJ1-5; a weak D match, TRBD1 (6 bases). V shed 10 bases and J shed 2 bases, with 12 bases lying between them. In germline, CDR1 is LGHDT, CDR2 YNNKEL (reference sequence). The CDR3 totals 13 residues. In DNA form, the CDR3 reads TGTGCCATAGGCACAGGGCGCAATCAGCCCCAGCATTTT. It translates to CAIGTGRNQPQHF.

The genes are TRBV29-1 and TRBJ2-3, with D perhaps TRBD1 or TRBD2 (5 bases each). There are 14 residues in the CDR3. V was clipped by 1 base and J by 5 bases, with 13 bases between them. The germline V gene has CDR1 SQVTM and CDR2 ANQGSEA. The CDR3 DNA sequence: TGCAGCGTTGAAGCCTTGGGGGAGATAGATACGCAGTATTTT. Protein: CSVEALGEIDTQYF.

The rearrangement links TRBV10-3 to TRBJ2-5; 7 bases map to TRBD1. CDR3 length: 14 amino acids. Germline V gene sequence: CDR1 ENHRY, CDR2 SYGVKD. Trimming removed 6 bases from V and 0 bases from J; junction bases left unmatched: 4. CDR3 protein: CAIRKGTDQETQYF. The CDR3 DNA follows: TGTGCCATCAGGAAAGGGACAGACCAAGAGACCCAGTACTTC.

This clonotype turned up a few times. The CDR3 sequence is CASSQGADTEAFF. In DNA form, the CDR3 reads TGTGCCAGCAGCCAGGGGGCTGACACTGAAGCTTTCTTT. The V gene is TRBV12-3 or TRBV12-4, the J gene TRBJ1-1, with 8 bases matching TRBD1. This CDR3 is built from 13 residues. The J segment lost 3 bases and the V segment lost 6 bases, leaving 3 bases of the junction unmatched.

This clonotype has only one observation. The V call is TRBV6-6, the J call TRBJ2-5; D remains ambiguous. The length of the CDR3 is 11 residues. Trimming cost V 5 bases and J 11 bases, with 12 bases left between them. Germline lookup yields CDR1 MNHNY and CDR2 SVGAGI (reference sequence). The CDR3 sequence: CASSPFNEQYF. In nucleotides, the CDR3 is TGTGCCAGCAGTCCTTTCAATGAGCAGTACTTC.

This clonotype was detected ten times or more. The chain links TRBV29-1 to TRBJ2-6; no reliable D call. CDR1 is SQVTM, CDR2 ANQGSEA, per germline. The CDR3 covers 11 residues. V lost 5 bases and J lost 6, with 5 bases in between. The CDR3 region has the DNA TGCAGCGTTCAGGTGGCCAACGTCCTGACTTTC. Amino acids: CSVQVANVLTF.

In its sample, this clonotype was seen many times. The genes are TRBV5-5 and TRBJ1-2, with TRBD1 matching over 7 bases. The CDR3 is 13 amino acids. V dropped 4 bases and J dropped 3; count of bases not matched to a gene: 3. Germline V gene sequence: CDR1 SGHKS, CDR2 YYEKEE (reference sequence). The CDR3 DNA reads TGTGCCAGCAGCCTCGACAGGGACTATGGCTACACCTTC. It translates to CASSLDRDYGYTF.

The chain couples TRBV30 to TRBJ1-1, with D possibly TRBD1 on 6 matching bases. Deletions cut 0 bases from V and 5 bases from J, with 13 bases between. Germline CDR1 reads GTSNPN; CDR2 reads SVGIG (reference sequence). This CDR3 has 14 amino acids. The DNA of the CDR3 is TGTGCCTGGAGTGTACATGGCAGGGGAACTGAAGCTTTCTTT. Protein product: CAWSVHGRGTEAFF.

This clonotype was seen only a few times. The chain uses TRBV7-8 and TRBJ2-7; D tentatively reads TRBD1 or TRBD2 (5 bases each). Trimming removed 4 bases at V and 9 bases at J, with 13 bases between. The length of the CDR3 is 12 residues. Germline CDR1 is SGHVS and CDR2 is FQNEAQ. Written as DNA, the CDR3 is TGTGCCAGCAGCTCCCGAGGGGTTCGGCAGTACTTC. As protein: CASSSRGVRQYF.

The chain combines TRBV12-3 or TRBV12-4 with TRBJ2-2; 8 nucleotides agree with TRBD2. This CDR3 contains 15 residues. Unmatched junction bases numbered 10, after V lost 11 bases and J lost 2 bases. CDR3 nucleotide sequence: TGTGCCGGTGGGGGTAGCGGGATAAACACCGGGGAGCTGTTTTTT. Protein sequence: CAGGGSGINTGELFF.

CDR3 sequence: CASSYIQGGYEQYF. CDR3 nucleotides: TGTGCCAGCAGTTATATACAGGGGGGGTACGAGCAGTACTTC. This rearrangement joins TRBV6-5 to TRBJ2-5; D might be TRBD1 (8 bases). TRBJ2-7 explains the end of the DNA better; the J call may be wrong. This CDR3 is 14 amino acids long. In germline, CDR1 is MNHEY, CDR2 SVGAGI.

This clonotype showed up just once. The chain is built from TRBV12-3 or TRBV12-4 and TRBJ2-5, with 14 nucleotides matching TRBD2. V trimming: 6 bases; J trimming: 4 bases; junction bases outside the gene matches: 4. CDR3 size: 15 residues. CDR3 nucleotide sequence: TGTGCCAGCAGGGGACTAGCGGGAGTCGGAGAGACCCAGTACTTC. Its protein product is CASRGLAGVGETQYF.

The rearrangement uses TRBV29-1 and TRBJ2-7; 7 bases agree with TRBD1. CDR3 length: 13 residues. CDR1 is SQVTM, CDR2 ANQGSEA, per germline. J lost 5 bases, V lost 5 bases, and 9 bases had no gene match. The chain's CDR3 is CSVRGQVDNEQYF. The CDR3 DNA follows: TGCAGCGTTCGAGGACAGGTAGACAACGAGCAGTACTTC.

This chain joins TRBV10-3 and TRBJ2-3, with D unclear. V shed 8 bases and J shed 0 bases, with 9 bases lying between them. This CDR3 region has 13 residues. Germline V gene lookup returns CDR1 ENHRY and CDR2 SYGVKD. The CDR3 nucleotides are TGTGCCATCCGGGTCCAAAGCACAGATACGCAGTATTTT. This gives the protein CAIRVQSTDTQYF.

The CDR3 spells CASSPPEVETQYF. For the CDR3, the DNA is TGTGCCAGCAGTCCCCCAGAAGTCGAGACCCAGTACTTC. V usage is TRBV6-2 or TRBV6-3 and J usage is TRBJ2-7; D not resolved. The J call is in doubt because the DNA end fits TRBJ2-5 better. The length of the CDR3 is 13 residues. The V gene's germline CDR1 is MNHEY and CDR2 SVGEGT.